A single T cell receptor beta chain is shown here with its context. Its antigen is not known. Sample-barcoded 5' priming and a J-beta primer mix drove a second PCR of about 6 to 12 cycles. From the 5' RACE reads, TCRdb called clonotypes with MiXCR, one entry per CDR3 protein. The table includes 600,000 or so distinct CDR3 sequences, about 28% detected once. The record originates from a study of blood T cells in healthy people across ages. Regarding the study as a whole: The study found more naive CD4+ cells and higher diversity in long-lived than aged donors.

V lost 5 bases and J 5 bases, leaving 19 bases between the germline ends. CDR1 is LNHDA, CDR2 SQIVND, per germline (reference sequence). The CDR3 sequence is 16 residues long. Sequenced sample: blood. The clonotype originates from an elderly woman in good health. The chain carries TRBV19 and TRBJ1-5, with D possibly being TRBD1 (5 bases). The CDR3 nucleotides are TGTGCCAGTAGTCCCCGTGGGAGGGGAGGCGATCAGCCCCAGCATTTT. Protein sequence: CASSPRGRGGDQPQHF.